The rows below give T cell receptor beta chains drawn from one sample of a study of regulatory T cells in long-lasting Graves disease. TCRdb used MiXCR to reprocess the multiplex PCR reads, holding one entry per CDR3 protein. The table lists 400,000 to 650,000 distinct CDR3 sequences, 16% of them singletons. The sample also formed part of further work on T cells in Graves' hyperthyroidism and ophthalmopathy.

Material: peripheral blood mononuclear cells (PBMCs), obtained at new diagnosis, from a patient treated with antithyroid drugs. The receptors shown here come from a middle-aged woman with Graves disease. Each CDR3 is given with its conserved first and last residue. The order of the fields is D gene, J gene, clone size, V gene, CDR3 protein, CDR3 DNA. A D gene is named only where the DNA matches it firmly. Only some rows state a clone size, as once, few, many or a class for expanded clones.

. TRBJ2-3 many TRBV3-1 CASSQGAGRTDTQYF TGTGCCAGCAGCCAGGGAGCAGGACGCACAGATACGCAGTATTTT
. TRBJ1-2 many TRBV2 CASCRSENYGYTF TGTGCCAGCTGTAGATCGGAGAACTATGGCTACACCTTC
. TRBJ2-7 many TRBV2 CASSAEAAGSEQYF TGTGCCAGCAGTGCGGAAGCCGCAGGAAGCGAGCAGTACTTC
TRBD2 TRBJ2-7 many TRBV20-1 CSANIAGVPYEQYF TGCAGTGCGAATATAGCGGGGGTCCCCTACGAGCAGTACTTC
TRBD1 TRBJ1-3 few TRBV5-1 CASSLWDRDWNTIYF TGCGCCAGCAGCTTGTGGGACAGAGATTGGAACACCATATATTTT
TRBD1 TRBJ2-5 few TRBV7-2 CASSPGGGAPTRQETRYF TGTGCCAGCAGCCCAGGGGGCGGGGCTCCCACCCGCCAAGAGACCCGGTACTTC
TRBD1 TRBJ1-5 many TRBV20-1 CSARRGQGDQPQHF TGCAGTGCTAGGCGGGGGCAGGGGGATCAGCCCCAGCATTTT
TRBD1 TRBJ2-7 . TRBV27 CASSARGTGWVSYEQYF TGTGCCAGCAGTGCTCGAGGGACAGGGTGGGTTTCCTACGAGCAGTACTTC
TRBD1 TRBJ1-2 many TRBV5-1 CASSAEGQGLGYTF TGCGCCAGCAGCGCCGAGGGACAGGGATTAGGCTACACCTTC
TRBD2 TRBJ2-1 many TRBV20-1 CSSKSLAGWNEQFF TGCAGTTCCAAATCACTAGCGGGGTGGAATGAGCAGTTCTTC
. TRBJ1-2 once TRBV3-1 CASSQDVSGAGGYTF TGTGCCAGCAGCCAAGACGTCAGCGGGGCGGGGGGCTACACCTTC
. TRBJ2-1 few TRBV6-1 CASSAPGHRFNEQFF TGTGCCAGCAGTGCGCCCGGACACCGTTTTAATGAGCAGTTCTTC
TRBD1 TRBJ2-3 few TRBV20-1 CSATGTGGTDTQYF TGCAGTGCTACAGGGACAGGGGGAACAGATACGCAGTATTTT
TRBD1 TRBJ1-1 many TRBV24-1 CATPRTGPPSSEAFF TGTGCCACCCCCAGGACAGGGCCCCCTTCGAGTGAAGCTTTCTTT
. TRBJ1-6 few TRBV12-3/TRBV12-4 CASSPRGAGGSPLHF TGTGCCAGCAGTCCCCGAGGGGCCGGGGGGTCACCCCTCCACTTT
TRBD1 TRBJ1-1 . TRBV4-1 CASSQGTGVITEAFF TGCGCCAGCAGCCAAGGGACAGGGGTGATCACTGAAGCTTTCTTT
TRBD2 TRBJ2-3 . TRBV6-1 CASSITGGAGGSTDTQYF TGTGCCAGCAGTATAACTGGCGGCGCGGGGGGCAGCACAGATACGCAGTATTTT
. TRBJ2-7 many TRBV6-5 CASSYSLAGVAYEQYF TGTGCCAGCAGTTACTCCTTGGCAGGGGTGGCCTACGAGCAGTACTTC
TRBD2 TRBJ2-2 few TRBV28 CASSFTGFGLAFTGELFF TGTGCCAGCAGTTTTACAGGATTTGGACTAGCTTTCACCGGGGAGCTGTTTTTT
. TRBJ2-3 . TRBV7-9 CASSFTGSDTQYF TGTGCCAGCAGCTTTACAGGGTCAGATACGCAGTATTTT
TRBD1 TRBJ2-7 many TRBV28 CASSLGTGVSEQYF TGTGCCAGCAGTTTAGGGACAGGGGTTAGCGAGCAGTACTTC
. TRBJ2-5 . TRBV4-1 CASSRRRKETQYF TGCGCCAGCAGCCGCCGACGCAAAGAGACCCAGTACTTC
. TRBJ2-1 few TRBV14 CASSQTQRAYNEQFF TGTGCCAGCAGCCAAACCCAAAGGGCCTACAATGAGCAGTTCTTC
. TRBJ1-1 . TRBV12-3/TRBV12-4 CASSLYRALEAFF TGTGCCAGCAGTTTATATCGGGCGCTTGAAGCTTTCTTT